Described below is a single TCR beta chain sequence and its context. The antigen is unknown. The data were obtained in a study of cytomegalovirus exposure and HLA in healthy donors. General study results and limits: The authors excluded some V segments, including TRBV6-2 and TRBV6-3, as indistinguishable. The sole available immune exposure information was CMV serostatus. In an earlier analysis, productive rearrangement rates for most beta V segments clustered near 87% or 30%.

The V end was cut by 8 bases, the J end by 0 bases, with 13 bases between. Per germline, CDR1 SQVTM and CDR2 ANQGSEA. The CDR3 contains 13 residues. PCR was performed using 60 Vbeta and 13 Jbeta primers. TCRdb's table, derived via immunoSEQ multiplex PCR, lists solely in-frame clones and lacks some. The sample lists about 77,000 clones; roughly 80% were seen once. Healthy bone marrow donors supplied every sample. The TCR was taken from a man aged 35-49 years in good health and CMV-seronegative. What was sequenced was PBMCs. The rearrangement joins TRBV29-1 to TRBJ1-1, with D maybe TRBD1 (5 bases). This CDR3 reads CSSRGSLNTEAFF. The DNA of the CDR3 is TGCAGCTCTAGGGGCAGTTTGAACACTGAAGCTTTCTTT.